The 26 T cell receptor beta chains presented below share a single source sample, sequenced in a study of post-analysis software for immune sequencing data. Overall study findings and caveats: TRBV5-6, TRBV5-1 and TRBV20-1 belonged to a set of about 5 TRBV segments that were more frequent in patients than controls.

Libraries were made from TCR beta cDNA, and they carried unique molecular identifiers. From the PCR reads, TCRdb called clonotypes with MiXCR, one entry per CDR3 protein. The top ten hold roughly an eighth of the sample, which has a few hundred thousand distinct CDR3 sequences, less than 40% seen once. Their cognate antigens are unknown. Specimen: blood. Receptors were obtained from a girl under 18 with multiple sclerosis.

The genes are TRBV4-2 and TRBJ1-4, with a tentative D call TRBD1 (5 bases). CDR1 and CDR2 (germline): LGHNA, YNFKEQ. Trimming took 0 bases from V and 5 from J, leaving 13 bases between them. CDR3 length equals 16 residues. The CDR3 spells CASSQDQTGPNEKLFF. Written as DNA, the CDR3 is TGTGCCAGCAGCCAAGATCAAACGGGGCCAAATGAAAAACTGTTTTTT.

This clonotype occurred a few times. The chain combines TRBV5-1 with TRBJ2-7, with 13 bases identical to TRBD2. Germline values: CDR1 SGHRS, CDR2 YFSETQ. CDR3 length: 16 amino acids. V gave up 2 bases and J gave up 0 bases; unmatched junction bases: 2. The CDR3 DNA reads as TGCGCCAGCAGCTTCGGGACTAGCGGGACCTCCTACGAGCAGTACTTC. Translating it yields CASSFGTSGTSYEQYF.

The table lists this clonotype with a count of one. Lacking the conserved final phenylalanine or tryptophan, this CDR3 likely reflects a read error. The chain recombines TRBV7-3 with TRBJ2-5; D gene unclear. In germline, CDR1 is SGHTA, CDR2 FQGTGA. The CDR3 spans 15 residues. V lost 4 bases to trimming and J lost 2 bases, with 14 bases between them. CDR3 residues: CASSSGLSRQETQYC. The CDR3 DNA is TGTGCCAGCAGCTCAGGCCTTTCGCGGCAAGAGACCCAGTACTGC.

The rearrangement joins TRBV5-1 to TRBJ2-1; TRBD2 aligns across 10 bases. The CDR3 length is 15 residues. CDR1 is SGHRS and CDR2 is YFSETQ in the germline V gene. V lost 0 bases, J lost 8 bases, and 5 bases stayed unmatched. The chain's CDR3 is CASSLEGLAVHEQFF. The CDR3 DNA follows: TGCGCCAGCAGCTTGGAAGGACTAGCGGTCCATGAGCAGTTCTTC.

The chain uses TRBV20-1 and TRBJ2-3, with 7 nucleotides matching TRBD2. Germline trimming cut 3 bases from V and 0 bases from J; bases unmatched to any gene: 12. The CDR3 contains 17 residues. CDR1 DFQATT and CDR2 SNEGSKA come from the germline V gene (reference sequence). The CDR3 loop reads CSARRLADFLSTDTQYF. CDR3 nucleotide sequence: TGCAGTGCTAGGAGGCTAGCGGATTTCCTTAGCACAGATACGCAGTATTTT.

This clonotype was counted once. This chain connects TRBV29-1 to TRBJ1-2; D ambiguous. The V gene lost 4 bases and the J gene lost 4 bases, with 4 bases spanning the gap. Germline CDR1 SQVTM, CDR2 ANQGSEA. This CDR3 region has 10 residues. DNA for the CDR3: TGCAGCGTTGCCGGCTATGGCTACACCTTC. Protein: CSVAGYGYTF.

This clonotype was counted a few times. The chain is built from TRBV20-1 and TRBJ2-4; 7 bases are shared with TRBD2. V was pared by 6 bases and J by 1 base, with 6 bases of the junction left unmatched. Germline assignment: CDR1 DFQATT and CDR2 SNEGSKA (reference sequence). The CDR3 covers 14 residues. The chain's CDR3 is CSAPTSIAKNIQYF. The CDR3 DNA reads as TGCAGTGCCCCGACTAGCATCGCCAAAAACATTCAGTACTTC.

This chain joins TRBV6-6 and TRBJ2-6, with 9 bases identical to TRBD1. V shed 2 bases, J shed 3 bases, and the junction held 5 bases outside the gene matches. CDR3 length: 17 amino acids. The germline gives CDR1 MNHNY, CDR2 SVGAGI (reference sequence). As DNA, the CDR3 is TGTGCCAGCAGTTACGGGACAGGGATCAGTGGGGCCAACGTCCTGACTTTC. Its protein is CASSYGTGISGANVLTF.

J is TRBJ2-7 and V is TRBV11-2; 7 bases agree with TRBD1. The CDR3 sequence is 16 residues long. The germline CDR1 and CDR2 sequences are SGHAT and FQNNGV. J was trimmed by 0 bases and V by 4 bases; bases with no gene match: 9. The CDR3 nucleotides read TGTGCCAGCAGCTCCCTCATCGGGACAGACTCCTACGAGCAGTACTTC. This encodes CASSSLIGTDSYEQYF.

This chain connects TRBV14 to TRBJ2-7, with 7 bases fitting TRBD1. The CDR3 is 18 residues long. J lost 0 bases, V lost 2 bases, and 13 bases had no gene match. The germline gives CDR1 SGHDN, CDR2 FVKESK. This chain's CDR3 is CASSQSPRLGGFSYEQYF. The CDR3, as DNA: TGTGCCAGCAGCCAAAGCCCACGTCTAGGGGGCTTCTCCTACGAGCAGTACTTC.

This clonotype was seen only a few times. V and J are TRBV7-9 and TRBJ1-2; D gene unclear. Per the germline V gene, CDR1 is SEHNR and CDR2 is FQNEAQ (reference sequence). The ends were cut back, 5 bases at V and 8 bases at J, with 15 bases in the middle. The length of the CDR3 is 13 residues. CDR3 loop: CASSHPTLRGYTF. In DNA form, the CDR3 reads TGTGCCAGCAGCCACCCGACCTTGAGAGGCTACACCTTC. Using reference TRBV7-9 and TRBJ1-2 for the parts outside the CDR3, the full variable domain is DTGVSQNPRHKITKRGQNVTFRCDPISEHNRLYWYRQTLGQGPEFLTYFQNEAQLEKSRLLSDRFSAERPKGSFSTLEIQRTEQGDSAMYLCASSHPTLRGYTFGSGTRLTVV.

This clonotype was counted a few times. The V call is TRBV29-1, the J call TRBJ2-5, with 12 bases matching TRBD1. CDR3 length equals 14 residues. CDR1 SQVTM and CDR2 ANQGSEA come from the germline V gene. After removal of 5 bases from V and 11 bases from J, the junction contained 12 bases not matched to a gene. CDR3 in amino acids: CSVTRDRGRGEQYF. The CDR3 nucleotides are TGCAGCGTTACCCGGGACAGGGGGCGAGGGGAGCAGTACTTC.

This clonotype was observed at least ten times. This chain uses TRBV7-6 with TRBJ1-1; TRBD1 matches 7 bases. This CDR3 is 13 amino acids long. V lost 6 bases, J lost 3 bases, and 4 bases stayed unmatched. Germline V CDR1 and CDR2: SGHVS, FNYEAQ. The CDR3 sequence is CASSYDRDTEAFF. For the CDR3, the DNA is TGTGCCAGCAGTTATGACAGGGACACTGAAGCTTTCTTT.

This clonotype was picked up a small number of times. The rearrangement uses TRBV12-3 or TRBV12-4 and TRBJ1-2, with D possibly matching TRBD1 (5 bases). The CDR3 has 13 residues. V gave up 10 bases and J gave up 4 bases, with 16 bases separating them. As DNA, the CDR3 is TGTGCCACCTCTTTAGGGGACCCCTATGGCTACACCTTC. As protein: CATSLGDPYGYTF.

This clonotype was seen only a few times. The V call is TRBV2, the J call TRBJ2-3; no clear D. The CDR3 contains 12 residues. Germline V lookup: CDR1 SNHLY, CDR2 FYNNEI. The ends were cut back, 3 bases at V and 4 bases at J, with 5 bases in the middle. The CDR3 coding sequence is TGTGCCAGCAGTGAGACCGCAGATACGCAGTATTTT. This encodes CASSETADTQYF.

This clonotype was picked up a small number of times. The V call is TRBV4-2, the J call TRBJ2-7; D remains ambiguous. Germline V lookup: CDR1 LGHNA, CDR2 YNFKEQ. The CDR3 consists of 15 residues. V lost 1 base to trimming and J lost 4 bases, with 14 bases between them. The CDR3 bases are TGTGCCAGCAGCCAAGTCTTTCGCGGACGTTACGAGCAGTACTTC. This translates into CASSQVFRGRYEQYF.

This chain joins TRBV7-9 and TRBJ2-7, with D tentatively TRBD1 (6 bases). Between the trimmed V and J ends, which lost 0 bases and 6 bases, there was a span of 15 bases. The germline gives CDR1 SEHNR, CDR2 FQNEAQ (reference sequence). This CDR3 has 15 residues. CDR3 nucleotide sequence: TGTGCCAGCAGCTTAGCAGTGGTCGACAGGAGCGAGCAGTACTTC. It is translated as CASSLAVVDRSEQYF.

About this clonotype: Germline is not matched at one junction end, which may reflect a read error. This chain connects TRBV5-1 to TRBJ1-1; TRBD1 matches 8 bases. The CDR3 spans 14 residues. Germline CDR1 SGHRS, CDR2 YFSETQ. CDR3: CASSLTGGDTEAFF. CDR3 sequence (DNA): TGTGCCAGCAGCTTAACAGGGGGGGACACTGAAGCTTTCTTT.

This clonotype was seen a few times. V is TRBV9 and J is TRBJ1-6; 11 nucleotides agree with TRBD1. CDR3 length equals 15 residues. Trimming cost V 3 bases and J 10 bases; bases outside gene matches: 6. CDR1 SGDLS and CDR2 YYNGEE come from the germline V gene. CDR3 sequence: CASSAPGQGGSPLHF. Here the CDR3 DNA reads TGTGCCAGCAGCGCCCCGGGACAGGGGGGATCACCCCTCCACTTT.

This clonotype occurred a few times. This chain connects TRBV7-3 to TRBJ1-2; 9 bases are shared with TRBD1. Unmatched junction bases numbered 8, after V lost 8 bases and J lost 7 bases. CDR1 is SGHTA, CDR2 FQGTGA, per germline. The CDR3 contains 13 residues. The CDR3 spells CASSPGQGFGYTF. DNA for the CDR3: TGTGCCAGCTCTCCGGGACAGGGCTTTGGCTACACCTTC.

This clonotype has at least ten counts. The V call is TRBV7-9, the J call TRBJ2-4; 7 bases match TRBD2. Germline-derived CDR1 and CDR2 are SEHNR and FQNEAQ (reference sequence). The CDR3 runs to 14 residues. Trimming cost V 5 bases and J 11 bases; bases outside gene matches: 12. This CDR3 is CASSEGNSGGFQYF. CDR3 coding DNA: TGTGCCAGCAGCGAGGGGAATTCGGGGGGATTTCAGTACTTC.

This clonotype was detected a few times. The chain links TRBV5-6 to TRBJ2-5; no definite D call. This CDR3 has 12 residues. The V and J ends lost 1 base and 5 bases respectively, with 6 bases between them. Germline V gene lookup returns CDR1 SGHDT and CDR2 YYEEEE. CDR3 in DNA: TGTGCCAGCAGCTTGTGGCCGGAGACCCAGTACTTC. Protein sequence: CASSLWPETQYF.

The chain recombines TRBV7-9 with TRBJ1-5, with TRBD1 as a possible D gene (5 bases). CDR3 length: 12 residues. CDR1 and CDR2 from the germline V gene are SEHNR and FQNEAQ (reference sequence). V was clipped by 5 bases and J by 6 bases, with 8 bases between them. Written as DNA, the CDR3 is TGTGCCAGCAGCCGAGACAGTCAGCCCCAGCATTTT. Protein product: CASSRDSQPQHF.

This clonotype was counted at least ten times. V usage is TRBV20-1 and J usage is TRBJ2-7; D remains unclear. The length of the CDR3 is 11 residues. The V gene lost 5 bases and the J gene lost 4 bases, with 9 bases spanning the gap. The germline V gene has CDR1 DFQATT and CDR2 SNEGSKA (reference sequence). The CDR3 loop is CSAHLGYEQYF. DNA of the CDR3: TGCAGTGCTCACCTAGGGTACGAGCAGTACTTC.

This chain links TRBV30 with TRBJ2-3, with TRBD2 identical over 8 bases. Looked up from germline, CDR1 is GTSNPN and CDR2 is SVGIG (reference sequence). J was trimmed by 0 bases and V by 3 bases; bases with no gene match: 5. CDR3 length: 15 amino acids. CDR3 sequence (DNA): TGTGCCTGGAGGGCGGGGGGCGGTAGCACAGATACGCAGTATTTT. It encodes CAWRAGGGSTDTQYF.

This chain connects TRBV12-3 or TRBV12-4 to TRBJ1-1, with 8 bases lining up with TRBD1. The length of the CDR3 is 16 residues. After removal of 8 bases from V and 0 bases from J, the junction contained 11 bases not matched to a gene. The CDR3 region has the DNA TGTGCCAGCTCCCGGGGGACAGGAGGTGTGAACACTGAAGCTTTCTTT. Its protein is CASSRGTGGVNTEAFF.